This TCR beta chain was profiled in a study of T cells in Graves' hyperthyroidism and ophthalmopathy. CDR3 length equals 14 residues. The germline CDR1 and CDR2 sequences are LNHDA and SQIVND (reference sequence). V dropped 6 bases and J dropped 2 bases, with 13 bases sitting between them. It was RNA transcripts that yielded the amplified TCR beta CDR3 regions. The HTBI primer set drove a first-round RT-PCR of the TCR CDR3. TCRdb fed the multiplex PCR reads into MiXCR, producing one record per CDR3 protein. This table has about 720,000 distinct CDR3 sequences, approximately 19% appearing once. The sample holds many counts of this clonotype.

The sequencing input was blood. This sequence was found in a woman aged 45 to 65 with Graves' hyperthyroidism that later progressed to Graves' ophthalmopathy. The chain uses TRBV19 and TRBJ1-1; no firm D call. The CDR3 loop reads CASRTEHANTEAFF. DNA for the CDR3: TGTGCCAGTAGAACCGAGCACGCCAACACTGAAGCTTTCTTT.